The present entry profiles one TCR beta chain with its context. These data come from a study of identical twins. TCRdb re-called the 5' RACE reads with MiXCR, one entry per CDR3 protein. The sample records just under 550,000 distinct CDR3 sequences, about 16% being singletons. Unmatched junction bases numbered 12, after V lost 4 bases and J lost 4 bases. The V gene's germline CDR1 is LGHDT and CDR2 YNNKEL (reference sequence). CDR3 length: 18 residues. These data are also associated with another study on yellow fever vaccine responses in identical twins.

The receptor comes from a woman aged 18-29 years in good health. Sequencing was performed on CD4+ T cells sorted from blood. The chain joins TRBV3-1 to TRBJ2-5; 13 bases agree with TRBD2. For the CDR3, the DNA is TGTGCCAGCAGCCCGGGACTAGCGGGAAGGGGAGGTGGAGAGACCCAGTACTTC. This sequence encodes CASSPGLAGRGGGETQYF.